This T cell receptor beta chain was profiled in a study of cytomegalovirus exposure and HLA in healthy donors (dated by TCRdb to about 2017). Background on the whole study: An earlier analysis of roughly 630 of the donors reported roughly 300 Gb of sequence data and some 120 million unique TCR beta sequences from approximately 180 million T cells. An early release that covered 640 HLA-typed donors contained 300 to 350 gigabases of sequencing data and 80 million or so unique TCR sequences. Among the approximately 420 genotyped donors, approximately 82% belonged to the genetic ancestry cluster associated with self-reported Caucasian donors. The study was designed to test whether signatures of past pathogen exposure could be identified by cataloging public T cell receptors. Using immunosequencing, the study profiled T cell repertoires from fewer than 700 subjects and related those repertoires to cytomegalovirus serostatus. Along with the approximately 620-subject first cohort, a separate validation cohort of over a hundred different subjects was used. High-throughput TCR immunosequencing, statistical association of individual TCRs with disease status, and machine learning were combined to predict cytomegalovirus infection status. A later analysis re-analyzed previously published TCR beta repertoires from roughly 690 donors and added high-resolution HLA genotyping to study TCR occurrence patterns. The later analysis used no new phenotypic data to find candidate immune exposures, relying instead on TCR beta sequences and their occurrence across donors. In an earlier analysis of roughly 600 of the donors, high-throughput TCR beta sequencing was used to judge whether each TCR beta V gene segment behaved as functional or pseudogenic. Donor age, sex, ethnicity and CMV serostatus were collected together with the repertoire data. Genome-wide SNP genotypes for about 60% of the roughly 700 donors were used in a later genetic analysis, which treated that subset as a discovery cohort. Every discovery cohort repertoire had been produced on one sequencing platform. HLA typing covered class I and class II loci at four-digit resolution. Typing coverage varied by locus: roughly 620-630 donors for A, B, C, DRB1 and DQB1; approximately 500 for DQA1; more than 600 for DPA1; 400 to 480 for DPB1. Four to six DR-DQ haplotypes were handled as single units for association and clustering, since linkage in the cohort was strong. Among a few hundred genotyped donors of the cohort, an average of around 240,000 unique TCR beta nucleotide sequences were sequenced per donor, about a sixth of them non-productive.

The cohort comprised 666 healthy bone marrow donors. At the time of sampling, all cohort members were nominally healthy, though unrecorded immune exposures were likely present. The donor tested CMV seronegative, placing the donor among the 350 to 400 seronegative members of the cohort. A peripheral blood sample was provided by each donor, and peripheral blood mononuclear cells were used for TCR beta sequencing. Genomic DNA extraction from the blood cell samples was performed with the Qiagen DNeasy Blood Extraction Kit. Broader findings and caveats from the paper: Across donors, most TCR sequences were observed very rarely, whereas some public TCRs were present in many individuals. A further reported finding was that TCR beta sequences accurately predicted the HLA-A and HLA-B alleles for most subjects in the first cohort. Most CMV-associated TCR beta chains appeared to be HLA-restricted in a later analysis, and the HLA associations seemed to be driven largely by CMV exposure. The cohort was sequenced for TCR beta chains only, and without alpha or paired-chain data the features that could be detected were limited. A later analysis associated around 16,000 TCR beta sequences with specific HLA alleles at a false discovery rate of 0.05. The earlier analysis of about 600 of the donors excluded about 16 rarely observed V segments, including chromosome 9 orphons, because counts were too low. Correlated functional status among segregating V segments might be attributable to linkage disequilibrium, but an unknown experimental factor could not be ruled out. A later analysis found that TCR association rates varied across HLA loci, with DRB1 alleles showing the most associated TCRs and HLA-C alleles the fewest. Some IMGT-functional V segments, including TRBV6-2 and TRBV6-3, could not be distinguished by the 87-base-pair reads and were therefore excluded. According to a later genetic analysis, donors in an Asian-associated ancestry cluster had fewer N-insertions in productive TCRs than the roughly 700-donor mean. In a later analysis, HLA-associated TCR beta chains showed more clonal expansion and lower generation probabilities than non-associated chains that were equally common. V-gene and J-gene trimming of TCR beta chains was associated with a missense DCLRE1C variant in a later genetic analysis, and the association was replicated in an independent cohort. The only immune exposure information available for the cohort was CMV serostatus. A few of the identified cytomegalovirus-associated TCR beta chains were confirmed in vitro to be specific for cytomegalovirus antigens. A later analysis reported that several top co-occurrence clusters appeared linked to parvovirus B19, influenza, CMV and Epstein-Barr virus. Presence/absence analyses assumed roughly uniform sequencing depth across donors, an assumption that may not hold. When HLA alleles, especially DR and DQ, strongly co-occurred, TCR associations were difficult to assign to individual alleles. A total of 164 TCR beta chains were listed by the study as associated with cytomegalovirus. According to the authors, the approach could potentially be generalized to other disease states and immunological phenotypes. In an earlier analysis of approximately 590 of the donors, most TCR beta V segments were observed in productive rearrangements about 87% or about 30% of the time, broadly matching IMGT annotations. The sequencing pipeline was judged likely to have produced a cluster of highly shared sequence variants as a technical artifact. HLA typing was unavailable for some donors at each locus, so association tests used only the typed subset. The classifier was reported to diagnose cytomegalovirus status with high specificity and sensitivity in both the original cohort and the validation cohort.

Via the germline V gene (reference sequence), CDR1 is LNHNV and CDR2 YYDKDF. V is cut by 5 bases and J by 0 bases, and the space between the germline ends is 14 bases. There are 15 amino acids in the CDR3, from cysteine to phenylalanine inclusive. This entry keeps only the CDR3 DNA: 45 bases, framed from base 1. Receptor libraries were prepared by the immunoSEQ multiplex PCR assay. The multiplex PCR relied on a mix of 60 forward primers for TCR Vbeta segments and 13 reverse primers for TCR Jbeta segments. A multiplex PCR assay on genomic DNA amplified the CDR3 region of rearranged TCR beta genes. The Illumina HiSeq System was used to sequence the amplified TCR beta libraries as 87-base-pair reads. Per the source publication's procedure: Across the roughly 640 repertoires, a later analysis counted 78 million or so unique TCR beta chains, 9.5 million to 12 million of which were shared by at least two donors. To remove PCR and sequencing errors, raw reads were error-corrected and collapsed into unique sequences using a nearest-neighbor algorithm that merged closely related sequences. Alignment of CDR3 sequences to IMGT reference sequences was used to assign V, D and J gene segments. For a sequence to be retained, a match of at least six nucleotides to both a V gene segment and a J gene segment was required. Rearrangements were called productive when the CDR3 lacked stop codons and stayed in frame with V and J; all others were non-productive. Following IMGT convention, CDR3 was defined as the stretch from the second conserved V-encoded cysteine up to the conserved J-encoded phenylalanine. Sequences without an unambiguous match to a single V gene segment were excluded from the earlier analysis of 500 to 700 of the donors. An earlier analysis of some 500 of the donors classified V segments as functional when productive rearrangements were above 56.7% and as segregating when the standard deviation between donors was above 5%. To diagnose cytomegalovirus status from the catalog of TCR beta chain sequences, a statistical classification framework was built. V and J gene assignment, in a later analysis, came from comparing TCR nucleotide sequences with IMGT/GENE-DB human TR gene sequences. In a later analysis, CDR3 sequences and most-parsimonious VDJ recombination scenarios were assigned using the TCRdist pipeline. In a later analysis, each TCR beta chain was defined by its CDR3 amino acid sequence together with its V-gene family, and reads without a unique V-gene family were excluded. A later analysis removed over 500 highly shared, low-generation-probability nucleotide sequences to deal with suspected cross-contamination and a sequencing artifact. In a later analysis, a clonal expansion index was calculated for each public chain from normalized within-repertoire ranks of inferred template counts. Generation probabilities in a later analysis came from a VDJ recombination model fitted to out-of-frame rearrangements, and those results were checked against IGoR. In a later analysis, TCR-TCR, TCR-HLA and TCR-CMV co-occurrence was scored with hypergeometric tests, and a repertoire-size bias correction was applied to TCR pairs. A later analysis estimated false discovery rates by permuting HLA or CMV assignments 20 times. A later analysis grouped co-occurring TCRs with DBSCAN, adding TCRdist sequence similarity when clustering within HLA-allele-positive subsets. Co-occurrence clustering excluded repertoires with fewer than 30,000 or more than 120,000 public chains, plus five with anomalous nucleotide sharing. The table comes from immuneACCESS by way of TCRdb, which keeps in-frame sequences with V and J called. Part of the clones is missing from these tables; in studies checked, under half for an unresolved V gene and the rest for unknown reasons. V, J and clone size are taken as reported in that table, and D and trimming were inferred from the DNA itself. The sample data list 110,000 to 150,000 clones, and around 72% of these were observed just once. Approximately 2% of the sample belongs to the ten largest clones.

Comments on this clone: Its antigen remains unidentified. Per-base quality was not reported, and no clone a single base away is much larger than it.

Sequencing was performed on PBMCs. The receptor was isolated from a man aged 35 to 55 in good health and CMV-seronegative. The chain is made from TRBV15 and TRBJ2-7; TRBD2 could be the D gene, as 7 bases match. Read as DNA, the sequence is TGTGCCACCAGCGAAGGGGGGGGCCTCTCCTACGAGCAGTACTTC. It encodes CATSEGGGLSYEQYF.